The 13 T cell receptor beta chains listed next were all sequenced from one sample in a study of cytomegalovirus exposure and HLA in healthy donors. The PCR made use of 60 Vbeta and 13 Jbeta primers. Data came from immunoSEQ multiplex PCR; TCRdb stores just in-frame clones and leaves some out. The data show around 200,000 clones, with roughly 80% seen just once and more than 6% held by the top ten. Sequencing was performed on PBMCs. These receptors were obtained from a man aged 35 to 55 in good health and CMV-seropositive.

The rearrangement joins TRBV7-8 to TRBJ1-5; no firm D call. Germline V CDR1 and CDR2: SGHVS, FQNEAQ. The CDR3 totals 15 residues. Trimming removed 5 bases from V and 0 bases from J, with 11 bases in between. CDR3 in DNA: TGTGCCAGCAGCCTCCATAACTATAGCAATCAGCCCCAGCATTTT. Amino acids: CASSLHNYSNQPQHF.

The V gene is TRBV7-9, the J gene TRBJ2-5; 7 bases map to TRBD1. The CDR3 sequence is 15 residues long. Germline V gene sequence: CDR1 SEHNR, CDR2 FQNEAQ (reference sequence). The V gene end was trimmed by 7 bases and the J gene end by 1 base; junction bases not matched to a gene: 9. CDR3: CASTIYGTVQETQYF. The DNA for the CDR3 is TGTGCCAGCACCATTTACGGGACAGTCCAAGAGACCCAGTACTTC.

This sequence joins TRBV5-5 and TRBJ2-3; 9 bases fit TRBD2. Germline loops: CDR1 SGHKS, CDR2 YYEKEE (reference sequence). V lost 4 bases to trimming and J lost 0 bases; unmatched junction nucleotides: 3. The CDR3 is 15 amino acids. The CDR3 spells CASSVGLASTDTQYF. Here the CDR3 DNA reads TGTGCCAGCAGCGTGGGACTAGCCAGCACAGATACGCAGTATTTT. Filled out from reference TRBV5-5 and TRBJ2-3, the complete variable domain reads DAGVTQSPTHLIKTRGQQVTLRCSPISGHKSVSWYQQVLGQGPQFIFQYYEKEERGRGNFPDRFSARQFPNYSSELNVNALLLGDSALYLCASSVGLASTDTQYFGPGTRLTVL.

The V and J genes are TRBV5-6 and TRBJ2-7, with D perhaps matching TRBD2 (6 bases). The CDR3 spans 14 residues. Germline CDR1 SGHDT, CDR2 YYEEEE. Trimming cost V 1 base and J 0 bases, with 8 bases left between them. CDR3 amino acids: CASSLNSGSYEQYF. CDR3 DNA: TGTGCCAGCAGCTTGAATAGCGGCTCCTACGAGCAGTACTTC. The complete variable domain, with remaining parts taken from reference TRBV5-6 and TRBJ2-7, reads DAGVTQSPTHLIKTRGQQVTLRCSPKSGHDTVSWYQQALGQGPQFIFQYYEEEERQRGNFPDRFSGHQFPNYSSELNVNALLLGDSALYLCASSLNSGSYEQYFGPGTRLTVT.

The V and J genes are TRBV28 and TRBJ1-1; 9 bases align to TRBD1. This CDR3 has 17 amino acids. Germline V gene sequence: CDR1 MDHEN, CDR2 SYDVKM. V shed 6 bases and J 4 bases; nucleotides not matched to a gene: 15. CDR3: CASSRWTGATRGTEAFF. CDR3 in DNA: TGTGCCAGCAGCCGATGGACAGGGGCGACCCGGGGCACTGAAGCTTTCTTT.

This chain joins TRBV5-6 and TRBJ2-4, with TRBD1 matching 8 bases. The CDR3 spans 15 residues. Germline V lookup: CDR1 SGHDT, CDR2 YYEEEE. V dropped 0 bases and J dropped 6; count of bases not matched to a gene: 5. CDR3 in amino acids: CASSLGTGYGNIQYF. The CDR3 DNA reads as TGTGCCAGCAGCTTGGGGACAGGGTACGGAAACATTCAGTACTTC.

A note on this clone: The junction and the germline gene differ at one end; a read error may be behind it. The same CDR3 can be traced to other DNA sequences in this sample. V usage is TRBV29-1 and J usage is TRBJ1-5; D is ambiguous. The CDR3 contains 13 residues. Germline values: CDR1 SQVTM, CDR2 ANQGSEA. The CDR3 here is CSVEEASNQPQHF. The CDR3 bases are TGCAGCGTTGAGGAGGCCAGCAACCAGCCCCAGCATTTT.

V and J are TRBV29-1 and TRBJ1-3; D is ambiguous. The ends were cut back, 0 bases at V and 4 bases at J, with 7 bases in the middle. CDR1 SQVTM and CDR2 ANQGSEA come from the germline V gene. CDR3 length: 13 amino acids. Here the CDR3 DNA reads TGCAGCGTTGAAGAGTCCCCGGGAAACACCATATATTTT. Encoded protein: CSVEESPGNTIYF.

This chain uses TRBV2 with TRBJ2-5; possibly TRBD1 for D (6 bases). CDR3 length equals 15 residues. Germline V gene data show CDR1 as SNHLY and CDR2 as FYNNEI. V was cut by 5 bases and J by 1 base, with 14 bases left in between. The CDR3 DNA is TGTGCCAGCAGTTCCGACAGCAGGGGCCAAGAGACCCAGTACTTC. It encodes CASSSDSRGQETQYF.

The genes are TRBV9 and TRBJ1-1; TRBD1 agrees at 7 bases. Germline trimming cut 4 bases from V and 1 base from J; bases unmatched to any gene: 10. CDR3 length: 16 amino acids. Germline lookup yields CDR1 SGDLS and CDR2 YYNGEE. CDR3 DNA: TGTGCCAGCAGCCCCGGGACAGTTATCCCGAACACTGAAGCTTTCTTT. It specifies CASSPGTVIPNTEAFF.

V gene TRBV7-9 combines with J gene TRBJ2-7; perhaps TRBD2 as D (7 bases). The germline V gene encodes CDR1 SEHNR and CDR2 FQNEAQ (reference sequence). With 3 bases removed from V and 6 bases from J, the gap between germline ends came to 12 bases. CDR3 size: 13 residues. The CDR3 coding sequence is TGTGCCAGCAGCTTTTCGGGGGGCCCCGAGCAGTACTTC. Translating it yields CASSFSGGPEQYF.

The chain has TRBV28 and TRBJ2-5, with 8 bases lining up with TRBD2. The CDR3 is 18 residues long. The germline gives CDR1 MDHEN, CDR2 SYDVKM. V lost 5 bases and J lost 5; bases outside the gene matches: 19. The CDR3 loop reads CASSGGLIGTRVWETQYF. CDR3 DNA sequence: TGTGCCAGCAGTGGGGGTTTAATCGGGACTAGAGTATGGGAGACCCAGTACTTC.

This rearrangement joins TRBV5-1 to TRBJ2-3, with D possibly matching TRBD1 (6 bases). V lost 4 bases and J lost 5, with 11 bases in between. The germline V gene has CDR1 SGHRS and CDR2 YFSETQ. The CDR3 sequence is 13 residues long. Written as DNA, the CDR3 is TGCGCCAGCAGCCTAGGGGGAAGAGATACGCAGTATTTT. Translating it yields CASSLGGRDTQYF.